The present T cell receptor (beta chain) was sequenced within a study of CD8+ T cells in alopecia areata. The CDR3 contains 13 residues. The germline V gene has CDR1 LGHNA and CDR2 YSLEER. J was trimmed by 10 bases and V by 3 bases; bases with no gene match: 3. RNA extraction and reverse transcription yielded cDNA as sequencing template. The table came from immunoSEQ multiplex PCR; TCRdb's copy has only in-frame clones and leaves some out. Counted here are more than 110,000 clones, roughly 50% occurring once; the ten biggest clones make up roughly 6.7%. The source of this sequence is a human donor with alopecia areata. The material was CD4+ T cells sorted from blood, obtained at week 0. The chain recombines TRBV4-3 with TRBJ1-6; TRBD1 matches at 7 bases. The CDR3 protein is CASSQGDRSPLHF. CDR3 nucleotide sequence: TGCGCCAGCAGCCAGGGGGACAGATCACCCCTCCACTTT.